A selection of T cell receptor beta chains follows, all from one sample in a study of response to subunit inactivated influenza vaccine. TCRdb independently ran MiXCR on the RT-PCR reads; one entry per CDR3 protein. In the table there are about 520,000 distinct CDR3 sequences, around 25% of which are singletons. The material was CD4+ T cells sorted from PBMCs, obtained roughly 5 days after vaccination. Receptor source: a man aged 50 or older who received an inactivated influenza vaccine. CDR3s include the opening cysteine and the closing phenylalanine or tryptophan. The D gene is left open where the match is weak. Clone size is shown for a subset of rows, as once, few, many or a class of expanded clone.

clone size	V gene	D gene	J gene	CDR3 DNA	CDR3 protein
.	TRBV7-7	TRBD1	TRBJ2-7	TGTGCTAGCAGCTTGGGACAGGGGGCAGAGGAGCAGTACTTC	CASSLGQGAEEQYF
.	TRBV5-5	TRBD1	TRBJ2-2	TGTGCCAGCAGCTCCAGGACAGGGGAGGACACCGGGGAGCTGTTTTTT	CASSSRTGEDTGELFF
many	TRBV20-1	.	TRBJ2-1	TGCAGTGCCCCCCCTTCCTACAATGAGCAGTTCTTC	CSAPPSYNEQFF
few	TRBV20-1	.	TRBJ2-4	TGCAGTGCTAGAGAAATGAAGGCCAAAAACATTCAGTACTTC	CSAREMKAKNIQYF
few	TRBV7-2	TRBD2	TRBJ2-1	TGTGCCAGCAGCGGGGGGGACGAACGGTGGCAGTTCTTC	CASSGGDERWQFF
.	TRBV12-3/TRBV12-4	TRBD2	TRBJ2-3	TGTGCCAGCAGTTTGCCAGCGGGGGGGCCCCTGAGCACAGATACGCAGTATTTT	CASSLPAGGPLSTDTQYF
many	TRBV20-1	TRBD1	TRBJ2-1	TGCAGTGCTAGGGACAGGGCGGATGAGCAGTTCTTC	CSARDRADEQFF
few	TRBV5-1	.	TRBJ2-3	TGCGCCAGCAAGGATAGGTCGGATACGCAGTATTTT	CASKDRSDTQYF
.	TRBV24-1	.	TRBJ2-2	TGTGCCACCAGTGAGTTGGTCACCGGGGAGCTGTTTTTT	CATSELVTGELFF
.	TRBV5-1	TRBD2	TRBJ2-1	TGCGCCAGCAGCTCAAGCGGGACCACCTACAATGAGCAGTTCTTC	CASSSSGTTYNEQFF
.	TRBV7-2	.	TRBJ2-5	TGTGCCAGCAGCATCCAGCAGGGGCGCGGGGAGACCCAGTACTTC	CASSIQQGRGETQYF
.	TRBV24-1	.	TRBJ2-5	TGTGCCACCAGTGACGGGACACTAGGGGAGACCCAGTACTTC	CATSDGTLGETQYF
few	TRBV5-1	.	TRBJ2-3	TGCGCCAGCAGCTTGGACGGACAGACAGATACGCAGTATTTT	CASSLDGQTDTQYF
.	TRBV5-1	.	TRBJ2-3	TGCGCCAGCTCCACGGCGGGGCCCACAGATACGCAGTATTTT	CASSTAGPTDTQYF
.	TRBV7-9	.	TRBJ2-5	TGTGCCAGCAGCTTAAATGGACACACGAAAGAGACCCAGTACTTC	CASSLNGHTKETQYF
few	TRBV20-1	TRBD1	TRBJ2-7	TGCAGTGCTACTCCTGGGACAGTAGCCGAGCAGTACTTC	CSATPGTVAEQYF
few	TRBV15	.	TRBJ2-7	TGTGCCACCAGCAGAGATCTTTTGGAGTTCGCCTACGAGCAGTACTTC	CATSRDLLEFAYEQYF
few	TRBV4-1	TRBD1	TRBJ2-3	TGCGCCAGCAGCCACGGACAGGGGGCGCGGGTAGATACGCAGTATTTT	CASSHGQGARVDTQYF
.	TRBV5-6	.	TRBJ2-1	TGTGCCAGCAGCTTGTATTCTGTGGGACGATCCTACAATGAGCAGTTCTTC	CASSLYSVGRSYNEQFF
few	TRBV7-6	.	TRBJ1-1	TGTGCCAGCAGACCCCTAGAGATGAACACTGAAGCTTTCTTT	CASRPLEMNTEAFF
.	TRBV20-1	TRBD2	TRBJ2-7	TGCAGTGCTAGGCTAGCGGGATTCAACGAGCAGTACTTC	CSARLAGFNEQYF
few	TRBV29-1	TRBD1	TRBJ2-1	TGCAGCGTCCAACCGACAGGGGGCTTCTACAATGAGCAGTTCTTC	CSVQPTGGFYNEQFF
few	TRBV5-6	TRBD2	TRBJ2-1	TGTGCCAGCAGGTGGGGGGGGACCCGCTACAATGAGCAGTTCTTC	CASRWGGTRYNEQFF
.	TRBV28	.	TRBJ2-1	TGTGCCAGCACTTTGGGTGGCCAGGCTGCCTACAATGAGCAGTTCTTC	CASTLGGQAAYNEQFF
.	TRBV4-3	TRBD2	TRBJ2-2	TGCGCCAGCAGCCAAGATGTAGCGGGGGGCTCCGGGGAGCTGTTTTTT	CASSQDVAGGSGELFF
.	TRBV7-9	TRBD1	TRBJ2-7	TGTGCCAGCAGCCACACAGGGGGCGCCCCCGAGCAGTACTTC	CASSHTGGAPEQYF
few	TRBV7-7	.	TRBJ2-3	TGTGCTAGCAGTCCAACGGGGACGGCGCATCGGGTTTCGCAGTATTTT	CASSPTGTAHRVSQYF
.	TRBV7-9	.	TRBJ2-5	TGTGCCAGCAGCTTAGAGGAGTCTAGGCGGGAGACCCAGTACTTC	CASSLEESRRETQYF
.	TRBV2	TRBD2	TRBJ2-7	TGTGCCAGCAAGGGGAGCGGGGGGGCCCAGCAGTACTTC	CASKGSGGAQQYF
.	TRBV7-9	.	TRBJ2-1	TGTGCCAGCAGCTTAGGTTGGAAGGCTGAGCAGTTCTTC	CASSLGWKAEQFF
few	TRBV7-9	.	TRBJ1-2	TGTGCCAGCAGCTTAGGGGCGGGACGGATTAACTATGGCTACACCTTC	CASSLGAGRINYGYTF
.	TRBV5-5	TRBD2	TRBJ2-3	TGTGCCAGCACTAGCGGGGGCCCTCTTCGGGATACGCAGTATTTT	CASTSGGPLRDTQYF
once	TRBV12-3/TRBV12-4	TRBD1	TRBJ2-3	TGTGCCAGCAGTTTCTTACAGGGGGCATTAGATACGCAGTATTTT	CASSFLQGALDTQYF
few	TRBV4-2	.	TRBJ1-2	TGTGCCAGCAGCCAAGTGTTTCGGGGAACCTATGGCTACACCTTC	CASSQVFRGTYGYTF
.	TRBV20-1	.	TRBJ1-1	TGCAGTGCTAGGTCAGGTCTGAACACTGAAGCTTTCTTT	CSARSGLNTEAFF
many	TRBV6-2/TRBV6-3	TRBD2	TRBJ2-3	TGTGCCAGCAGTTCCCGACTAGCGGGCACAGATACGCAGTATTTT	CASSSRLAGTDTQYF
.	TRBV4-3	.	TRBJ2-5	TGCGCCAGCAGCCAAGGCCTCAGTGGACAGGGCTGGGAGGGGGAGACCCAGTACTTC	CASSQGLSGQGWEGETQYF
.	TRBV12-3/TRBV12-4	.	TRBJ1-4	TGTGCCAGCAGTCCCGGGACACTTGAAAAACTGTTTTTT	CASSPGTLEKLFF
.	TRBV20-1	.	TRBJ2-3	TGCTGTGCTAGAGTGGCGGGAATAACCACGAACACAGATACGCAGTATTTT	CCARVAGITTNTDTQYF
few	TRBV5-1	.	TRBJ1-1	TGCGCCAGCAGCTATCGGGGACAAGAAGCTTTCTTT	CASSYRGQEAFF
.	TRBV20-1	.	TRBJ2-4	TGCAGTGCTCCCAAGGTGGGAGAAAACATTCAGTACTTC	CSAPKVGENIQYF
.	TRBV12-3/TRBV12-4	.	TRBJ2-1	TGTGCCAGCAGTACCCGCCGGGCCCATGGGTTCTTC	CASSTRRAHGFF
.	TRBV7-9	.	TRBJ1-1	TGTGCCAGCAGCTTCGGTTGGGGAGGAACTGAAGCTTTCTTT	CASSFGWGGTEAFF
.	TRBV4-3	TRBD1	TRBJ2-2	TGCGCCAGCAGCCAAAGTGGGGGTCGACAGGGCGGGGAGCTGTTTTTT	CASSQSGGRQGGELFF
.	TRBV9	.	TRBJ2-5	TGTGCCAGCAGCGTAGGGGTGACCGCGCAAGAGACCCAGTACTTC	CASSVGVTAQETQYF
few	TRBV25-1	.	TRBJ2-3	TGTGCCAGCAGTTCCCTTACTAGTAGGGGGTCCGATACGCAGTATTTT	CASSSLTSRGSDTQYF
few	TRBV3-1	.	TRBJ1-1	TGTGCCAGCAGTCCAATGCGGTCCGGCACTGAAGCTTTCTTT	CASSPMRSGTEAFF
few	TRBV5-1	.	TRBJ1-2	TGCGCCAGCAGCCTCCAGACGACTAACTATGGCTACACCTTC	CASSLQTTNYGYTF
.	TRBV9	TRBD2	TRBJ2-5	TGTGCCAGCAGCCCAAGAGGGGGACTAGCGGGGGCGGGGGAGACCCAGTACTTC	CASSPRGGLAGAGETQYF
many	TRBV10-3	.	TRBJ2-7	TGTGCCATCAGTGATCCCACGGGAAACCACTACGAGCAGTACTTC	CAISDPTGNHYEQYF
.	TRBV5-5	.	TRBJ2-3	TGTGCCAGCAGCTTGGCCGGCCAGCGGACCTACACAGATACGCAGTATTTT	CASSLAGQRTYTDTQYF
.	TRBV20-1	TRBD2	TRBJ2-3	TGCAGTGCTAGGCGGGAGGACACAGATACGCAGTATTTT	CSARREDTDTQYF
many	TRBV7-2	TRBD2	TRBJ2-2	TGTGCCAGCAGCTTGGGACTAATCGGCGGGGAGCTGTTTTTT	CASSLGLIGGELFF
few	TRBV10-3	.	TRBJ2-6	TGTGCCATCAGTCCCCCCGACTCTGGGGCCAACGTCCTGACTTTC	CAISPPDSGANVLTF
.	TRBV12-3/TRBV12-4	TRBD2	TRBJ2-7	TGTGCCAGCATGACTAGCGGGTCCTACGAGCAGTACTTC	CASMTSGSYEQYF
few	TRBV20-1	TRBD1	TRBJ2-3	TGCAGTGTTACCCCGACAGGGTCGGATACGCAGTATTTT	CSVTPTGSDTQYF
many	TRBV5-1	TRBD2	TRBJ2-1	TGTGCCAGCAGCTTAGGCGGGGGGAGCTCCTACAATGAGCAGTTCTTC	CASSLGGGSSYNEQFF
.	TRBV6-1	.	TRBJ1-5	TGTGCCAGCAGTGAAGGGACACTGTATAGCAATCAGCCCCAGCATTTT	CASSEGTLYSNQPQHF
few	TRBV18	.	TRBJ1-2	TGTGCCAGCTCACCACAGGGGTGGAACTATGGCTACACCTTC	CASSPQGWNYGYTF
few	TRBV7-2	.	TRBJ2-2	TGTGCCAGCAGCTTAGCGCGCCTGCCGGGAAACACCGGGGAGCTGTTTTTT	CASSLARLPGNTGELFF